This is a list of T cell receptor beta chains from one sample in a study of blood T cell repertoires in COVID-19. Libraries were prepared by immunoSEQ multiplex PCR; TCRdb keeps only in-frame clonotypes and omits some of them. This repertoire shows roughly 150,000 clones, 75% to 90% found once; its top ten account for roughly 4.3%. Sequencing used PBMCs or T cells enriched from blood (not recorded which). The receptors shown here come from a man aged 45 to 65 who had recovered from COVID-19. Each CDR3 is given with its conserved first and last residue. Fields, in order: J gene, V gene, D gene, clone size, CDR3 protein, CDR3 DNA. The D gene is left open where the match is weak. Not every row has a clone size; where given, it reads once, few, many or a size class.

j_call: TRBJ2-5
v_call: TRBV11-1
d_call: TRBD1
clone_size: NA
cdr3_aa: CASSFGQGYQETQYF
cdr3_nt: TGTGCCAGCAGCTTTGGACAGGGGTACCAAGAGACCCAGTACTTC

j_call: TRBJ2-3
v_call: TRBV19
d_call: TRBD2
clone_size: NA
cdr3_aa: CASTSGTPDTQYF
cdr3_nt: TGTGCCAGTACTAGCGGGACCCCAGATACGCAGTATTTT

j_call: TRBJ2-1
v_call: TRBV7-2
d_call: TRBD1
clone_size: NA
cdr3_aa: CASSLDRGHEQFF
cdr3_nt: TGTGCCAGCAGCCTTGACAGGGGCCATGAGCAGTTCTTC

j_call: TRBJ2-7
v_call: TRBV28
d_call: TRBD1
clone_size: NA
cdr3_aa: CASSRTGGREQYF
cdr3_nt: TGTGCCAGCAGTCGGACAGGGGGCCGGGAGCAGTACTTC

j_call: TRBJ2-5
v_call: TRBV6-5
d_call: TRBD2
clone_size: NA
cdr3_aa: CASSRLAGGKTQYF
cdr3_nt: TGTGCCAGCAGCAGACTAGCCGGGGGGAAGACCCAGTACTTC

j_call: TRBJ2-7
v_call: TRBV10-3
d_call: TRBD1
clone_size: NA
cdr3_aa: CAIRKGRGTDEQYF
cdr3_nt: TGTGCCATCAGGAAGGGCAGGGGGACCGACGAGCAGTACTTC

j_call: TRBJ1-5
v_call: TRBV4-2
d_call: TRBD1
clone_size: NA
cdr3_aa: CASSQGRGENQPQHF
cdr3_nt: TGTGCCAGCAGCCAAGGCAGGGGGGAAAATCAGCCCCAGCATTTT

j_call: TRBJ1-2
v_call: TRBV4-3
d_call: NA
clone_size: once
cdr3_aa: CASSQGTGRKNYGYTF
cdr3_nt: TGCGCCAGCAGCCAGGGGACCGGGAGAAAAAACTATGGCTACACCTTC

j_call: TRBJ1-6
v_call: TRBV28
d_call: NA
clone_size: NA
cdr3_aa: CASSLPGWDNSPLHF
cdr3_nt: TGTGCCAGCAGTTTACCAGGGTGGGATAATTCACCCCTCCACTTT

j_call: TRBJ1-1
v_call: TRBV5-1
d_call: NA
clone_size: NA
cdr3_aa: CASSLISNTEAFF
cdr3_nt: TGCGCCAGCAGCTTGATCAGTAACACTGAAGCTTTCTTT

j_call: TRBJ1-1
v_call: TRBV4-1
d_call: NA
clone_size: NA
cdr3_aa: CASSQSVAGTEAFF
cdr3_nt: TGCGCCAGCAGCCAGAGCGTCGCGGGGACTGAAGCTTTCTTT

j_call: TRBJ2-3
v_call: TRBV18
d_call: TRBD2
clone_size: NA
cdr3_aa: CASSPPLAGITDTQYF
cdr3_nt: TGTGCCAGCTCACCACCGTTAGCGGGAATCACAGATACGCAGTATTTT

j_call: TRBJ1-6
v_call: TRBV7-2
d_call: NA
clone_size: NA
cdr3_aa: CASSLGTVNSPLHF
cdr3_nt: TGTGCCAGCAGCTTAGGGACAGTTAATTCACCCCTCCACTTT

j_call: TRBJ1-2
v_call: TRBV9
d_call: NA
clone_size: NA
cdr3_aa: CASSLDSSGYTF
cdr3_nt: TGTGCCAGCAGCCTGGACAGCTCGGGCTACACCTTC

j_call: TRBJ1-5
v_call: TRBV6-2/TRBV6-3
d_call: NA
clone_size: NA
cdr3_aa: CASSYSGANQPQHF
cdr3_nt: TGTGCCAGCAGTTACTCAGGGGCGAATCAGCCCCAGCATTTT

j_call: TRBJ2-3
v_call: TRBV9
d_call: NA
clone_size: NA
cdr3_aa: CASSEQGFRTDTQYF
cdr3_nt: TGTGCCAGCAGCGAACAGGGTTTTCGCACAGATACGCAGTATTTT